This TCR beta chain derives from a study of identical twins (dated by TCRdb to about 2016). For context, the study as a whole: To test whether fetal clonotypes persist, this study deep-sequenced TCR alpha and beta repertoires from monozygotic twins, from unrelated adults of various ages, and from cord blood. To rule out contamination, replicate twin experiments were performed at different times with different library preparation protocols. Broader findings and caveats from the paper: Because the same donors could not be followed over many years, the conclusions relied on cross-sectional statistical analysis. Zero-insertion analyses could be partly confounded by invariant T cells such as MAIT and iNKT, though diverse VJ usage argued against such confounding for most clonotypes. Fewer insertions were carried by abundant cord blood beta clonotypes; a weaker similar trend was observed in young adult naive repertoires, while no such trend was observed in memory repertoires. Out-of-frame TCR alpha sequences shared between twins showed an excess of low generation-probability sequences compared with coincidental sharing between unrelated individuals. In beta out-of-frame sequences, excess twin sharing was weaker, because having fewer shared sequences lowered the signal-to-noise ratio. Out-of-frame TCR alpha sharing in monozygotic twins was systematically underestimated by recombination models, whereas sharing between unrelated individuals was in agreement with the recombination models.

Every donor was a healthy Caucasian. Three pairs of female monozygotic twins, all aged about 18 to 30 years, were included in the twin cohort. Miltenyi CD45RO+ enrichment and human naive T-cell isolation kits were used to isolate memory (CD45RO+) and naive T cells from PBMC. Trimming removed 0 bases from V and 0 bases from J; the gene matches leave 4 bases unexplained. CDR1 and CDR2 are read off the germline V gene as SGHRS and YFSETQ. The CDR3 covers 16 residues, taking in both the cysteine and the phenylalanine. Only the CDR3 portion is preserved as DNA: 48 bases, with reading frame beginning at the first base. This clonotype showed up just a few times. The antigen this receptor binds is unknown. No base quality values were provided; no much bigger clone lies one nucleotide off. Receptor amplification or capture employed 5' RACE. Sequenced using an Illumina HiSeq 2000. Template switching added a universal primer binding site, and the final cDNA carried a unique molecular identifier that allowed TCR cDNA molecules to be counted accurately. Specific primers in the conserved constant-segment region were used to synthesize first-strand cDNA for TCR alpha and beta chains. To control for contamination, every cDNA library carried two barcodes: a SMART-Mk sample barcode plus Illumina barcodes. TruSeq adapter sequences along with Illumina sample barcodes were introduced in two successive PCR steps. Sequencing of the TCR alpha and beta cDNA libraries was done on the Illumina HiSeq platform using custom primers. In the original analysis: Unique molecular identifiers were extracted from raw reads with MiGEC, and CDR3 positions were determined with MiXCR. For each individual, recombination models were inferred using an EM algorithm with the repgenHMM and IGoR tools. The tcR package in R was used for shared clonotype analysis, with sharing normalized by the product of cloneset sizes. To study raw recombination free of thymic and clonal selection effects, out-of-frame nonproductive sequences were analyzed. The public reads were run again by TCRdb, first through fastp at Q25 and then through MiXCR, and only productive beta chains were kept. Rows merge per CDR3 protein into single entries with the most common DNA and genes. For this entry, the V and J calls and clone size follow TCRdb and not the study's own pipeline. The sample table contains 200,000 to 250,000 distinct CDR3 sequences; only one count was recorded for 7.5% of them. The top ten constitute 1.9% of the sample.

The sample was also linked to a second study, of yellow fever vaccine responses in identical twins. As the second paper documents: According to the authors, in identical twins the way T cells responded to vaccination appeared partly convergent and partly personalized. In identical twins, the study followed T cell clones that responded to the vaccine with precision.

The material sequenced was memory (CD45RO+) T cells sorted from blood. According to the study, the label for this sample's cell subset or site signals: CD45RO+ enriched T cells. This sequence was found in a woman between 18 and 29 years old in good health. Recombination linked TRBV5-1 to TRBJ2-3, and TRBD2 matches 7 of the central bases. CDR3 region: CASSLEASGSTDTQYF. The sequence in DNA is TGCGCCAGCAGCTTGGAGGCTAGCGGAAGCACAGATACGCAGTATTTT.